The 3 T cell receptor beta chains below come from one sample, sequenced in a study of TIL therapy for anti-PD-1-resistant metastatic lung cancer. The libraries were made with immunoSEQ v3. Only in-frame clones appear in the TCRdb table, and some are missing; sequencing was by immunoSEQ multiplex PCR. The sample includes around 59,000 clones, about two thirds of them seen just once. Time point noted: pre-treatment sample, taken before nivolumab and TIL therapy. This specimen consisted of blood, obtained at baseline. The source is a person aged 25 to 80 with non-small cell lung cancer.

This chain joins TRBV7-3 and TRBJ2-5; weak D call: TRBD2 (6 bases). The germline V gene has CDR1 SGHTA and CDR2 FQGTGA. This CDR3 region has 15 residues. The V and J ends lost 5 bases and 0 bases respectively, with 13 bases between them. The CDR3 loop is CASSVGGGNQETQYF. CDR3 bases: TGTGCCAGCAGCGTGGGGGGAGGAAACCAAGAGACCCAGTACTTC.

V is TRBV6-5 and J is TRBJ2-7; 8 bases fit TRBD1. The length of the CDR3 is 16 residues. Germline CDR1 is MNHEY and CDR2 is SVGAGI. The V segment lost 2 bases and the J segment 7 bases; nucleotides outside the gene matches: 13. This CDR3 reads CASSYLTAGGFGEQYF. The CDR3 region has the DNA TGTGCCAGCAGTTACCTCACTGCAGGGGGCTTTGGAGAGCAGTACTTC.

The genes are TRBV27 and TRBJ1-1; no firm D call. Trimming took off 8 bases at V and 7 bases at J, with 11 bases between the two ends. Germline assignment: CDR1 MNHEY and CDR2 SMNVEV (reference sequence). This CDR3 region has 11 residues. The CDR3 region has the DNA TGTGCCAGCCGACTGGGAGTTGAAGCTTTCTTT. Its translation: CASRLGVEAFF.